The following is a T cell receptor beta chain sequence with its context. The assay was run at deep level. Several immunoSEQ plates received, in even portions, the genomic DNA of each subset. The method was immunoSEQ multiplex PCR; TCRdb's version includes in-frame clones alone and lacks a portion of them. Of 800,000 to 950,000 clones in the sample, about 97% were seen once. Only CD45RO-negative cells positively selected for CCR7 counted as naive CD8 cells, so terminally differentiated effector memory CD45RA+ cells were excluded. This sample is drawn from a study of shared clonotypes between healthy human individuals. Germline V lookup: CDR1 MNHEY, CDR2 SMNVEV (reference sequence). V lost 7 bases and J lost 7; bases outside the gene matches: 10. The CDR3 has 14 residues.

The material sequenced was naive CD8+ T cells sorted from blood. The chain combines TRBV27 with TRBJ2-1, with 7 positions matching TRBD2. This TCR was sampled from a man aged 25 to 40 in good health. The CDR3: CASTNPGLQNEQFF. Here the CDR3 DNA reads TGTGCCAGCACTAATCCGGGACTACAGAATGAGCAGTTCTTC.